This TCR beta chain was recovered during a study of blood T cells in healthy people across ages. Study results and caveats: A strong correlation was seen between TCR beta diversity and naive T cell percentage.

Looked up from germline, CDR1 is SGHDT and CDR2 is YYEEEE. The CDR3 extends over 15 amino acids. Trimming left V 4 bases short and J 6 bases short, with 17 bases between. Alongside a J-beta primer mix, a sample-barcoded 5' primer served in a second PCR lasting roughly 6 to 11 cycles. TCRdb re-called the 5' RACE reads through MiXCR, storing one row per CDR3 protein. The table lists around 1.7 million distinct CDR3 sequences, roughly 27% of them singletons, with 6.5% to 8.5% in the top ten. For this clonotype: What it recognizes is unknown.

Sequenced: blood. The clonotype was recovered from a woman aged 25 to 39 in good health. The V gene is TRBV5-6, the J gene TRBJ2-1; no clear D. CDR3 region: CASSRGYSASNEQFF. In DNA form, the CDR3 reads TGTGCCAGCAGCCGCGGATACAGTGCGTCCAATGAGCAGTTCTTC.